This T cell receptor (beta chain) emerged from a study of blood T cell repertoires in COVID-19. The CDR3 length is 13 residues. CDR1 is SNHLY and CDR2 is FYNNEI in the germline V gene. V was shortened by 7 bases and J by 4 bases, with 10 bases between the two germline ends. Study processing details: Estimation of nucleated cell counts relied on the amplification of reference gene primers. Using immunoSEQ multiplex PCR, the repertoire was profiled, and TCRdb retains in-frame clones only, with some absent. D and trimming come from the DNA, and the V and J calls and clone size come from that table. The table shows about 280,000 clones, with approximately 85% occurring only once. This clone was seen at least ten times.

The chain is built from TRBV2 and TRBJ2-2, with a possible D match to TRBD1 (8 bases). Sample: peripheral blood. This receptor was taken from a human donor in a cohort sampled during active COVID-19. The CDR3 nucleotides are TGTGCCAGCAACAGGGGGGGCACCGGGGAGCTGTTTTTT. Protein: CASNRGGTGELFF.